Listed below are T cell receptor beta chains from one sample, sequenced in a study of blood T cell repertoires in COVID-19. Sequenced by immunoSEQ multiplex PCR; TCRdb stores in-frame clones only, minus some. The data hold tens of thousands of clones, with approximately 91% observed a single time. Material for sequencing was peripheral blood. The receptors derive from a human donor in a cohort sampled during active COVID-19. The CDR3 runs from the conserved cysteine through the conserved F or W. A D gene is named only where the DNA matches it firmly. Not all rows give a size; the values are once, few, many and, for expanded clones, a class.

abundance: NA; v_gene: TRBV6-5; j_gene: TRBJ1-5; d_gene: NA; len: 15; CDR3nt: TGTGCCAGCAGTCCCGCGGGGGGCCGCAATCAGCCCCAGCATTTT; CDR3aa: CASSPAGGRNQPQHF
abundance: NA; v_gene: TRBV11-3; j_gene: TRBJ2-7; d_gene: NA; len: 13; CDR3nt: TGTGCCAGCAGCCTCGACGGGGATCGCGAGCAGTACTTC; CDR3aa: CASSLDGDREQYF
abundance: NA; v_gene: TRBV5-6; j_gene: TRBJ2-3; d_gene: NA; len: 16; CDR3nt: TGTGCCAGCAGCTTGGGGCAGCGTTATAGCACAGATACGCAGTATTTT; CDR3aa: CASSLGQRYSTDTQYF
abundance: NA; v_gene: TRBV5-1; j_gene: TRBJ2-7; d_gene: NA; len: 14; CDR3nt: TGCGCCAGCAGCTTCCGGGGTGGACCCTACGAGCAGTACTTC; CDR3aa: CASSFRGGPYEQYF
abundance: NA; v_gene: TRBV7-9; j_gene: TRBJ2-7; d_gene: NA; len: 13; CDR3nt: TGTGCCAGCAGCTTAGGTAGCGGCTACGAGCAGTACTTC; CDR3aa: CASSLGSGYEQYF
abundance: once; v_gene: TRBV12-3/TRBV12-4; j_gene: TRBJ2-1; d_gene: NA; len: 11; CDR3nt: TGTGCCAGCAATCTAGGAGGTGAGCAGTTCTTC; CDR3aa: CASNLGGEQFF
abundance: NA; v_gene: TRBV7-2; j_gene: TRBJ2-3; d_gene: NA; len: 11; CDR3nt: TGTGCCAGCAGCCTCGTGGATACGCAGTATTTT; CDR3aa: CASSLVDTQYF
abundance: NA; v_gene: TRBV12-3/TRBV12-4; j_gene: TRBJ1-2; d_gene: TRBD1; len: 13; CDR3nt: TGTGCCAGCAGTTTTCGGGACAGGGACGGCTACACCTTC; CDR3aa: CASSFRDRDGYTF
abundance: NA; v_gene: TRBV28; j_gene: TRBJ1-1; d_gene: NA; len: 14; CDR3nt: TGTGCCAGCAGTTTCCTCCAGGGTAGGGCTGAAGCTTTCTTT; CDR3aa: CASSFLQGRAEAFF
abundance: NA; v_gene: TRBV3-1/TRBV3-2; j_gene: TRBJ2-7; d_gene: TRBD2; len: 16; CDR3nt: TGTGCCAGCAGCCAAGATTTGGCTAGCGGGAGGTACGAGCAGTACTTC; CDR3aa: CASSQDLASGRYEQYF
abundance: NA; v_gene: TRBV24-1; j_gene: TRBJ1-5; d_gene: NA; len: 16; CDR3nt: TGTGCCACCAGTGACAATAGTCCCCCGAGAGATCAGCCCCAGCATTTT; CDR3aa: CATSDNSPPRDQPQHF
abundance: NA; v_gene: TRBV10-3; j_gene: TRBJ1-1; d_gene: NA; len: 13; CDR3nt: TGTGCCATCAGTGTGGCAGGGGACACTGAAGCTTTCTTT; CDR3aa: CAISVAGDTEAFF
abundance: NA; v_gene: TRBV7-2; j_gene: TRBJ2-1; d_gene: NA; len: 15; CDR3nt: TGTGCCAGCACCCCCGAAACGGTATCCTACAATGAGCAGTTCTTC; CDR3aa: CASTPETVSYNEQFF
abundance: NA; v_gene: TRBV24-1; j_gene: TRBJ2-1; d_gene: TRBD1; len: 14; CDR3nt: TGTGCCACCAGTGTTCGGACAGGGAGGAATGAGCAGTTCTTC; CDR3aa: CATSVRTGRNEQFF
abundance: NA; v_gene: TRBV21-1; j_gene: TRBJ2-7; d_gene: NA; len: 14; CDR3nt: TGTGCCAGCAGCGAGCTGGAGAGCTGCTACGAGCAGTACTTC; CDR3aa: CASSELESCYEQYF
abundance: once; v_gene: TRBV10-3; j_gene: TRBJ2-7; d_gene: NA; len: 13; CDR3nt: TGTGCCATCAGTGGCCCGGAAACGGGGGAGCAGTACTTC; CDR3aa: CAISGPETGEQYF
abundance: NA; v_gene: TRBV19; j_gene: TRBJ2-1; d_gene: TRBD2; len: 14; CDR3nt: TGTGCCAGTAGTCCCAGCGGGGCCTTGCATGAGCAGTTCTTC; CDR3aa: CASSPSGALHEQFF
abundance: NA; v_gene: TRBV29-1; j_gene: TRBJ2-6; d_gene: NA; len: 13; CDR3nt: TGCAGCGCAGGGGGGGCTGGGGCCAACGTCCTGACTTTC; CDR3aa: CSAGGAGANVLTF
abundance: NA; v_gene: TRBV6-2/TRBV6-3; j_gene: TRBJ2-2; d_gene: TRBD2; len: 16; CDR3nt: TGTGCCAGCAGTTACGTCCGCGGGAGGAACACCGGGGAGCTGTTTTTT; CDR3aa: CASSYVRGRNTGELFF
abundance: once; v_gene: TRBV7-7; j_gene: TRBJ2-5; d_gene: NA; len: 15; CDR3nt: TGTGCCAGCAGCTTAAATACGGGCCCGGGGGAGACCCAGTACTTC; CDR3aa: CASSLNTGPGETQYF
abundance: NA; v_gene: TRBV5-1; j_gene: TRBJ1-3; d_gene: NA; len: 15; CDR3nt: TGCGCCAGCAGGAGGACTGGCGGCTCTGGAAACACCATATATTTT; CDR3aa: CASRRTGGSGNTIYF
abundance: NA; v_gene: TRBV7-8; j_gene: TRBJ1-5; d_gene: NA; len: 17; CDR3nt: TGTGCCAGCAGCTCGGATCCAAACAGGGCTCAGAATCAGCCCCAGCATTTT; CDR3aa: CASSSDPNRAQNQPQHF
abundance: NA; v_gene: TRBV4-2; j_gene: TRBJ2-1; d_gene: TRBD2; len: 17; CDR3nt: TGTGCCAGCAGCCAAGAAGGGGTAGCGGGGGTGGGGAATGAGCAGTTCTTC; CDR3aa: CASSQEGVAGVGNEQFF
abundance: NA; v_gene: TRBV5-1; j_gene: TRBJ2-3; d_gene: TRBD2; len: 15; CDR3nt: TGCGCCAGCAGCTTAGACCCCGGGGGGGCAGATACGCAGTATTTT; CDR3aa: CASSLDPGGADTQYF
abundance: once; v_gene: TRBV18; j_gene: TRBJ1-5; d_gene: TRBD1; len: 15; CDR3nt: TGTGCCAGCTCGCTCCGGGACAGGGGGCCCCAGCCCCAGCATTTT; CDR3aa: CASSLRDRGPQPQHF
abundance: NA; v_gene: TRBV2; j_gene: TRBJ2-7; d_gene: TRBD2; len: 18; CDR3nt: TGTGCCAGCAGTGAAGACCCTAGCGGGGGTCCGAGCTCCTACGAGCAGTACTTC; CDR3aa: CASSEDPSGGPSSYEQYF
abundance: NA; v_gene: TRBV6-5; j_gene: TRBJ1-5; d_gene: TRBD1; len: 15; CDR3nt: TGTGCCAGCAGTTCCGACAGGGTAGGCAATCAGCCCCAGCATTTT; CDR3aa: CASSSDRVGNQPQHF
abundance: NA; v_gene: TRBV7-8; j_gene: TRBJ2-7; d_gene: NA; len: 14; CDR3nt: TGTGCCAGCAGCTTGGCCCGGGGGACCTACGAGCAGTACTTC; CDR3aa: CASSLARGTYEQYF
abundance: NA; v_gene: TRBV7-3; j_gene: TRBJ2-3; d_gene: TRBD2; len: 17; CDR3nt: TGTGCCAGCAGCTTAACCCTGCGCGGGGGGGCTGGAGATACGCAGTATTTT; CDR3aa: CASSLTLRGGAGDTQYF
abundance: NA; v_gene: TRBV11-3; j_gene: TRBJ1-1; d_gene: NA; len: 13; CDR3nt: TGTGCCAGCAGCTTACTTCGGAACACTGAAGCTTTCTTT; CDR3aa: CASSLLRNTEAFF
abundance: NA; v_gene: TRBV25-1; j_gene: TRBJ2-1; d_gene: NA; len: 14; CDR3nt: TGTGCCAGCAGTGCACCCGGGGGGCTTAATGAGCAGTTCTTC; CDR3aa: CASSAPGGLNEQFF
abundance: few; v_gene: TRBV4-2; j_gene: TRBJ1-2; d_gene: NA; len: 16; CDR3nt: TGTGCCAGCAGCCGCACCACCGGTCAGGGGAACTATGGCTACACCTTC; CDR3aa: CASSRTTGQGNYGYTF
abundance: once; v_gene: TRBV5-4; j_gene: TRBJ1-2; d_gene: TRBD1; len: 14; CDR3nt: TGTGCCAGCAGGTTACAGGGGGGGGGCTATGGCTACACCTTC; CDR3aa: CASRLQGGGYGYTF
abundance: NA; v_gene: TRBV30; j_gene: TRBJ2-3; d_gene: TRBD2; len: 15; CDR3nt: TGTGCCTGGAGTGCGACTAGCGGTTCGATCGATACGCAGTATTTT; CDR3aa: CAWSATSGSIDTQYF
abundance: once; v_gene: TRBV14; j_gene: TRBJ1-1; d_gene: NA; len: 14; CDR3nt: TGTGCCAGCAGCCGCCGTGGCAGGGGCACTGAAGCTTTCTTT; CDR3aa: CASSRRGRGTEAFF
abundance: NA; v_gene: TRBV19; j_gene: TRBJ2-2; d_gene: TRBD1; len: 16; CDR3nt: TGTGCCAGTAGTCCAGGGACAGGGACGAACACCGGGGAGCTGTTTTTT; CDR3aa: CASSPGTGTNTGELFF
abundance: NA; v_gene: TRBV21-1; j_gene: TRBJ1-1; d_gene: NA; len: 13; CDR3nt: TGTGCCAGCACCCTGACAACGAACACTGAAGCTTTCTTT; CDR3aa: CASTLTTNTEAFF
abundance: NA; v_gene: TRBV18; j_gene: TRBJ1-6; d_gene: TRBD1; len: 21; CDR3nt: TGTGCCAGCTCACCACCGATAACAGGGGGATCGACGGGTGTATATAATTCACCCCTCCACTTT; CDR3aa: CASSPPITGGSTGVYNSPLHF
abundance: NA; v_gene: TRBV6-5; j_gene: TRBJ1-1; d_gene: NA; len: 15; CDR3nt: TGTGCCAGCAGTTACTCGGCGGCGGGGAGCACTGAAGCTTTCTTT; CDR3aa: CASSYSAAGSTEAFF
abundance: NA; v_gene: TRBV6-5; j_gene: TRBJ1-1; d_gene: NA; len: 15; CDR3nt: TGTGCCAGCAGTTACGGGCAGATCATGAACACTGAAGCTTTCTTT; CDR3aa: CASSYGQIMNTEAFF
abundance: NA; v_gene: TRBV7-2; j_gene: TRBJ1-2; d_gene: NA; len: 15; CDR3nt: TGTGCCAGCAGCTTAAGGACACCTCTTGGGTATGGCTACACCTTC; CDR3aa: CASSLRTPLGYGYTF
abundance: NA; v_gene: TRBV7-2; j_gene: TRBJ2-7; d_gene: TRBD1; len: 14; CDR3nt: TGTGCCAGCAGCGGACAGGGGGCGCTGGGGGAGCAGTACTTC; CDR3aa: CASSGQGALGEQYF
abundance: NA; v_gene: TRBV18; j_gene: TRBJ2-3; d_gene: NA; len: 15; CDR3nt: TGTGCCAGCTCACCACGACTAGGGGGCACAGATACGCAGTATTTT; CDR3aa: CASSPRLGGTDTQYF
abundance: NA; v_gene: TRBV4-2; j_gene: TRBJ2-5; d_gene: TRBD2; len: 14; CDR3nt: TGTGCCAGCAGCCCCGGGACTAGTGTTGCAACCCAGTACTTC; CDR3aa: CASSPGTSVATQYF
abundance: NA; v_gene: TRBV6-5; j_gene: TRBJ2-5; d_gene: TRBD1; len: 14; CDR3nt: TGTGCCAGCAGTTACGCGGACAGGGGAGAGACCCAGTACTTC; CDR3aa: CASSYADRGETQYF
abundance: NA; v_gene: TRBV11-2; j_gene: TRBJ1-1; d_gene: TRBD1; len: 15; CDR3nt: TGTGCCAGCAGCCCTAGGACAGGGATGAACACTGAAGCTTTCTTT; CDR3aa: CASSPRTGMNTEAFF
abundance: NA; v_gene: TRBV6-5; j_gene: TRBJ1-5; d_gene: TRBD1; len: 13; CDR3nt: TGTGCCAGCGGTCGACAGGGAGGCCAGCCCCAGCATTTT; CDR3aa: CASGRQGGQPQHF
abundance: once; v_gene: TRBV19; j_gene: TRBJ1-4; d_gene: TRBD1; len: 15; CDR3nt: TGTGCCAGTAGTAGATCCGGGACAGGGAGAGAAAAACTGTTTTTT; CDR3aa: CASSRSGTGREKLFF
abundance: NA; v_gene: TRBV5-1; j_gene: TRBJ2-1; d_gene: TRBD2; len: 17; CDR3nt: TGCGCCAGCAGCTTGGCGACTAGCGGGGTTCCCTACAATGAGCAGTTCTTC; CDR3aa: CASSLATSGVPYNEQFF
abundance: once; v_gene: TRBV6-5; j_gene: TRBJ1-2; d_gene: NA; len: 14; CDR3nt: TGTGCCAGCAGCAGATCGGGGTCGCACTATGGCTACACCTTC; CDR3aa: CASSRSGSHYGYTF